This T cell receptor beta chain is drawn from a study of CD8 T cells in Susac syndrome. When the RNA was reverse transcribed, random hexamers were used with an input of 0.5 to 1 ug. An immunoSEQ multiplex PCR amplified TCR beta CDR3 over 54 Vbeta and 13 Jbeta. MiXCR, run by TCRdb on the immunoSEQ multiplex PCR reads, gives a single entry per CDR3 protein. Seen here are around 200,000 distinct CDR3 sequences, approximately 96% observed once, and the top ten hold more than 0.09%. Germline values: CDR1 DFQATT, CDR2 SNEGSKA (reference sequence). V lost 6 bases, J lost 3 bases, and 9 bases stayed unmatched. The CDR3 is 14 residues long. This clonotype was found once. Each multiple sclerosis control was a treatment-naive patient with relapsing-remitting disease that was either stable or active. FACS enriched CD8+ TEMRA cells, while bulk CD8+ and CD4+ were negatively isolated.

The sequence was collected from a human donor with multiple sclerosis. The sample consisted of CD4+ T cells from PBMCs. The rearrangement uses TRBV20-1 and TRBJ2-7; 9 positions match TRBD1. The CDR3 DNA reads as TGCAGTGCGGGCGGACAGGGGAAGATCTACGAGCAGTACTTC. The encoded protein is CSAGGQGKIYEQYF.